The 9 T cell receptor beta chains in this list originate from one sample, sequenced in a study of shared T cell receptors in the human thymus. TCRdb's copy holds only in-frame clones and misses some; the assay was immunoSEQ multiplex PCR. Seen here are some 700,000 clones, more than 75% observed once, and the top ten hold 0.01%. This sample was also put to use in a study of human thymus T cells.

Specimen: thymocytes. Every receptor here comes from a boy younger than two with a congenital heart defect.

This chain connects TRBV14 to TRBJ2-5; D is undetermined. With 3 bases removed from V and 7 bases from J, the gap between germline ends came to 9 bases. The CDR3 has 12 residues. Germline lookup yields CDR1 SGHDN and CDR2 FVKESK. CDR3 DNA: TGTGCCAGCAGCCACCGACTTGGGACCCAGTACTTC. Its protein is CASSHRLGTQYF.

This rearrangement joins TRBV4-1 to TRBJ1-2; D perhaps matches TRBD1 (6 bases). CDR1 is MGHRA and CDR2 is YSYEKL in the germline V gene. V lost 6 bases to trimming and J lost 5 bases, with 19 bases between them. The CDR3 is 15 residues long. The CDR3 protein is CASRAEDSGGYGYTF. CDR3 nucleotides: TGCGCCAGCAGGGCAGAGGACAGCGGAGGATATGGCTACACCTTC.

This clone appeared a single time. This sequence joins TRBV12-5 and TRBJ2-7, with D perhaps matching TRBD1 (5 bases). The CDR3 has 14 residues. V was pared by 6 bases and J by 0 bases, with 12 bases between. The germline V gene has CDR1 LGHNT and CDR2 FRNRAP. The chain's CDR3 is CASGKTDFSYEQYF. The CDR3 DNA reads as TGTGCTAGTGGCAAGACAGATTTCTCCTACGAGCAGTACTTC.

The gene calls are TRBV7-2 and TRBJ2-7, with TRBD2 as a possible D gene (6 bases). The CDR3 is 16 amino acids. The V end was cut by 1 base, the J end by 1 base, with 14 bases between. Germline loops: CDR1 SGHTA, CDR2 FQGNSA. The CDR3: CASSLGGTHPSYEQYF. The CDR3 DNA reads as TGTGCCAGCAGCTTAGGAGGGACTCACCCTTCCTACGAGCAGTACTTC.

The V call is TRBV5-1, the J call TRBJ2-7, with TRBD2 identical over 7 bases. V gave up 10 bases and J gave up 5 bases; unmatched junction bases: 12. Germline assignment: CDR1 SGHRS and CDR2 YFSETQ. This CDR3 comprises 13 residues. The chain's CDR3 is CARRGRGTNEQYF. CDR3 coding DNA: TGCGCCCGCCGTGGGAGGGGTACCAACGAGCAGTACTTC.

The DNA of the CDR3 is TGCGCCAGCAGCTTGTATGGGAGGAGAGAGACCCAGTACTTC. Its protein product is CASSLYGRRETQYF. The chain recombines TRBV5-1 with TRBJ2-5, with D maybe TRBD2 (6 bases). The CDR3 sequence is 14 residues long. Germline lookup yields CDR1 SGHRS and CDR2 YFSETQ. The V end lost 1 base, the J end lost 4 bases, and 11 bases lay between the germline ends.

The V call is TRBV10-1, the J call TRBJ2-3; D not resolved. CDR1 and CDR2 from the germline V gene are WNHNN and SYGVQD (reference sequence). The V end was cut by 3 bases, the J end by 5 bases, with 12 bases between. The CDR3 totals 14 residues. CDR3 sequence: CASSEAPGLDTQYF. CDR3 DNA sequence: TGCGCCAGCAGTGAAGCCCCCGGGTTAGATACGCAGTATTTT.

This chain uses TRBV28 with TRBJ1-1; the D gene is possibly TRBD1 (6 bases). The CDR3 covers 17 residues. Trimming pared 0 bases from V and 5 bases from J, leaving 19 bases between. CDR1 is MDHEN and CDR2 is SYDVKM in the germline V gene. The CDR3 nucleotides read TGTGCCAGCAGTTTATGCCGGGGGGCGAGGAGGAAAACTGAAGCTTTCTTT. This sequence encodes CASSLCRGARRKTEAFF.

This chain uses TRBV21-1 with TRBJ2-2; the table assigns TRBD1, which was not confirmed against the DNA. TRBV21-1 is a recognized pseudogene. CDR3 length: 17 amino acids. In nucleotides, the CDR3 is TGTGCCAGCAGCACCCAAGATCAGGGGCTGAGCACCGGGGAGCTGTTTTTT. Its protein is CASSTQDQGLSTGELFF.